What follows are 8 T cell receptor beta chains derived from one specimen sequenced in a study of blood T cell repertoires in COVID-19. The protocol was immunoSEQ multiplex PCR, while the TCRdb copy is restricted to in-frame clones and leaves out a portion. The sample lists 40,000 to 55,000 clones; around 90% were seen once. Sequenced input: peripheral blood. All receptors derive from a man aged 50-60 years with COVID-19, enrolled during active disease.

V usage is TRBV7-8 and J usage is TRBJ2-2; TRBD1 matches 7 bases. The germline CDR1 and CDR2 sequences are SGHVS and FQNEAQ. Trimming at V came to 5 bases and at J to 4 bases, leaving 10 bases not matched to a gene. The CDR3 is made up of 16 amino acids. The CDR3 loop is CASSARVRDSTGELFF. The CDR3 nucleotides read TGTGCCAGCAGCGCGCGAGTCCGGGACAGCACCGGGGAGCTGTTTTTT.

This clone appeared once. The rearrangement joins TRBV30 to TRBJ1-1; weak D call: TRBD1 (5 bases). Germline assignment: CDR1 GTSNPN and CDR2 SVGIG (reference sequence). V shed 0 bases and J shed 11 bases, with 19 bases lying between them. CDR3 length equals 14 residues. The CDR3 nucleotides read TGTGCCTGGAGTGTAGAGGGAGGGGTAATGGGCGCTTTCTTT. This codes for CAWSVEGGVMGAFF.

This clone came up once. V usage is TRBV4-3 and J usage is TRBJ2-1; no firm D call. The germline gives CDR1 LGHNA, CDR2 YSLEER. V was shortened by 1 base and J by 9 bases, with 13 bases between the two germline ends. CDR3 length equals 14 residues. The CDR3 nucleotides read TGCGCCAGCAGCCAAGGTCTGACTCCGGGTGAGCAGTTCTTC. This encodes CASSQGLTPGEQFF.

The chain's CDR3 is CASTPGGTAGLYEQYF. CDR3 bases: TGTGCCAGCACCCCAGGAGGGACGGCTGGACTTTACGAGCAGTACTTC. This rearrangement joins TRBV28 to TRBJ2-7, with a tentative D call TRBD2 (6 bases). The V gene's germline CDR1 is MDHEN and CDR2 SYDVKM. The CDR3 spans 16 residues. The V end lost 7 bases, the J end lost 4 bases, and 23 bases lay between the germline ends.

The J gene is TRBJ1-5, the V gene TRBV4-1, with D perhaps TRBD1 (5 bases). This CDR3 is 17 amino acids long. Germline-derived CDR1 and CDR2 are MGHRA and YSYEKL. The V and J ends lost 2 bases and 1 base respectively, with 15 bases between them. This chain's CDR3 is CASSQWGPSPSNQPQHF. The CDR3 DNA reads as TGCGCCAGCAGCCAATGGGGCCCCAGCCCGAGCAATCAGCCCCAGCATTTT.

The rearrangement uses TRBV10-3 and TRBJ2-1; 8 bases are a match to TRBD2. After removal of 6 bases from V and 9 bases from J, the junction contained 4 bases not matched to a gene. The length of the CDR3 is 12 residues. Germline lookup yields CDR1 ENHRY and CDR2 SYGVKD. As DNA, the CDR3 is TGTGCCATCAGGGGCGGGGGGACTGAGCAGTTCTTC. Amino acids: CAIRGGGTEQFF.

The chain employs TRBV19 and TRBJ2-7; tentative D call: TRBD1 (6 bases). From germline, CDR1 is LNHDA and CDR2 SQIVND (reference sequence). The CDR3 contains 13 residues. The V end was cut by 5 bases, the J end by 2 bases, with 10 bases between. The CDR3 here is CASSADRAYEQYF. For the CDR3, the DNA is TGTGCCAGTAGTGCGGACAGAGCCTACGAGCAGTACTTC.

The chain links TRBV5-1 to TRBJ1-2; possible D gene TRBD1, 6 bases. Germline CDR1 and CDR2: SGHRS and YFSETQ. CDR3 length equals 15 residues. The ends were cut back, 2 bases at V and 4 bases at J, with 15 bases in the middle. The CDR3 sequence: CASSFETGIGYGYTF. The DNA for the CDR3 is TGCGCCAGCAGCTTTGAAACAGGGATCGGCTATGGCTACACCTTC. The full variable domain, its missing parts supplied by reference TRBV5-1 and TRBJ1-2, is KAGVTQTPRYLIKTRGQQVTLSCSPISGHRSVSWYQQTPGQGLQFLFEYFSETQRNKGNFPGRFSGRQFSNSRSEMNVSTLELGDSALYLCASSFETGIGYGYTFGSGTRLTVV.